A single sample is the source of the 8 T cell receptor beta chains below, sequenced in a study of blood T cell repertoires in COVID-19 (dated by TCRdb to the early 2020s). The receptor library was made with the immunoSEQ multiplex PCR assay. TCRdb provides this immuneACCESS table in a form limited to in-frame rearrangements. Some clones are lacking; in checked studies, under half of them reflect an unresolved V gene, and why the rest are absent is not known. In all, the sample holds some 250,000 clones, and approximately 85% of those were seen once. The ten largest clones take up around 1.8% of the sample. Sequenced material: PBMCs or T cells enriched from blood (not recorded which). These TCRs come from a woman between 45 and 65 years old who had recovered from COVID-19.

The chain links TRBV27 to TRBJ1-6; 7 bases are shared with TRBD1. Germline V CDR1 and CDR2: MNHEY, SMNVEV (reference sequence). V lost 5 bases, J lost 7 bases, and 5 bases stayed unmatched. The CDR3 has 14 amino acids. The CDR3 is CASSQGQRNSPLHF. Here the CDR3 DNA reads TGTGCCAGCAGTCAGGGACAGAGAAATTCACCCCTCCACTTT.

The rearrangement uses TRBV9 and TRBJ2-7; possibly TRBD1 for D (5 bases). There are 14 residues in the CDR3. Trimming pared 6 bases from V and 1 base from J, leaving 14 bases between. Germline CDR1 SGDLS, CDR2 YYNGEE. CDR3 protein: CASNPDSLSYEQYF. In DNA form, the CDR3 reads TGTGCCAGCAACCCAGACAGTTTATCCTACGAGCAGTACTTC.

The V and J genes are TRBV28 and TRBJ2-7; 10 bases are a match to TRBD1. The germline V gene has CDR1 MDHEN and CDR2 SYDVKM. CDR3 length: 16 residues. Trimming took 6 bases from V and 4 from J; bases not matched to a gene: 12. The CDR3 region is CASSPTGTGVKYEQYF. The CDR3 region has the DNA TGTGCCAGCAGCCCTACCGGGACAGGGGTTAAGTACGAGCAGTACTTC.

The CDR3 reads CASSPRGGYSGGRPDTQYF. In nucleotides, the CDR3 is TGTGCCAGCTCACCACGGGGGGGCTATAGCGGAGGGCGTCCAGATACGCAGTATTTT. The chain carries TRBV18 and TRBJ2-3, with TRBD2 as a possible D gene (7 bases). Trimming stripped 1 base from V and 4 bases from J, with 24 bases between. The CDR3 runs 19 residues. Per germline, CDR1 KGHSH and CDR2 LQKENI. Variable domain in full (rest from reference TRBV18 and TRBJ2-3): NAGVMQNPRHLVRRRGQEARLRCSPMKGHSHVYWYRQLPEEGLKFMVYLQKENIIDESGMPKERFSAEFPKEGPSILRIQQVVRGDSAAYFCASSPRGGYSGGRPDTQYFGPGTRLTVL.

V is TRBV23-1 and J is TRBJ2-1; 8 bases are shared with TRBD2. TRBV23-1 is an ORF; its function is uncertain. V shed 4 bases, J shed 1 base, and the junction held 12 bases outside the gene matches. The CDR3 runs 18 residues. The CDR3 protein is CASSLKSGSPRSYNEQFF. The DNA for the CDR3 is TGCGCCAGCAGTCTTAAAAGCGGGAGTCCCCGATCCTACAATGAGCAGTTCTTC.

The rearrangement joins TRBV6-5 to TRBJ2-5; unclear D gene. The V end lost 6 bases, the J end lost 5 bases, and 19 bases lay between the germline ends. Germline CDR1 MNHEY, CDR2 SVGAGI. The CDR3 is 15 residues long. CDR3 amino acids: CASRTGRGVSETQYF. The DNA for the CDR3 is TGTGCCAGCAGGACCGGCCGAGGCGTCTCGGAGACCCAGTACTTC.

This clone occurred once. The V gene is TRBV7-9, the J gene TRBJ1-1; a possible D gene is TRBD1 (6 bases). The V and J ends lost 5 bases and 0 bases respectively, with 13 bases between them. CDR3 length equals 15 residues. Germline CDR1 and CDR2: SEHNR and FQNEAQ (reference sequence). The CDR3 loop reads CASSDLGGLNTEAFF. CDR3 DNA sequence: TGTGCCAGCAGCGACCTCGGGGGGCTGAACACTGAAGCTTTCTTT.

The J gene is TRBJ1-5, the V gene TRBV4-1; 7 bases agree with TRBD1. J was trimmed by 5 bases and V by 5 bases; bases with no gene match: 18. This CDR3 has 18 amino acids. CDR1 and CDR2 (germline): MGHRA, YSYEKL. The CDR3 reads CASSLRLGGQTIHQPQHF. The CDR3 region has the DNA TGCGCCAGCAGCTTACGTTTGGGGGGACAGACGATCCATCAGCCCCAGCATTTT.